This entry features one T cell receptor beta chain sequence. The antigen is unknown. This sample is drawn from a study of shared clonotypes between healthy human individuals. In the study overall: Three plates were used per donor for CD4 naive, three for CD4 memory, two for CD8 naive and one for CD8 memory. General observations from the study: Donor scarcity curtailed the genetic and exposure-history diversity represented herein.

Trimming left V 2 bases short and J 1 base short, with 11 bases between. This CDR3 has 16 residues. Germline values: CDR1 LGHNA, CDR2 YNFKEQ. Donors were Caucasian adults residing in Nashville, Tennessee, USA. At the deep level, the assay was run. TCRdb keeps only in-frame clones here, not all; method: immunoSEQ multiplex PCR. This sample carries some 550,000 clones, around 97% of them seen once, and the ten largest clones take about 0.057%. The rearrangement links TRBV4-2 to TRBJ2-2, with D possibly TRBD1 on 5 matching bases. This TCR was sampled from a woman in her thirties in good health. The source material was naive CD4+ T cells sorted from blood. This sample's subset: CD45RA+ positively selected. CDR3 residues: CASSQLDRKNTGELFF. CDR3 sequence (DNA): TGTGCCAGCAGCCAACTCGACAGAAAGAACACCGGGGAGCTGTTTTTT.